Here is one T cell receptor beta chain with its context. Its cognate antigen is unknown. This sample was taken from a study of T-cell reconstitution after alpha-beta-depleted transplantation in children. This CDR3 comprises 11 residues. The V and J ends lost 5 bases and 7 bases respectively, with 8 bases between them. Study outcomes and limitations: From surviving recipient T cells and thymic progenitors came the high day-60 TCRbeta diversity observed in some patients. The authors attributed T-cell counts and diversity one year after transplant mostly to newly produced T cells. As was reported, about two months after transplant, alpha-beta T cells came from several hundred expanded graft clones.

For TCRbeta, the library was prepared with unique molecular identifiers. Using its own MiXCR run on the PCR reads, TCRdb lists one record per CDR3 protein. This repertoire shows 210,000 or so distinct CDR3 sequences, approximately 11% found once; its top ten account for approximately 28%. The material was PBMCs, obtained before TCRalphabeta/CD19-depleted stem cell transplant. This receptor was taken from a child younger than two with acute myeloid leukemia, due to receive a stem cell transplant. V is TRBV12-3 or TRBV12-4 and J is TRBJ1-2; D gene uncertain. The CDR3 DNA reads TGTGCCAGCAGTACCTTCCCTGGCTACACCTTC. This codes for CASSTFPGYTF.